Each of the 25 T cell receptor beta chains below was sequenced from the same sample in a study of cytotoxic CD8 clonotypes in ibrutinib-treated CLL. TCRdb keeps only in-frame clones here, not all; method: immunoSEQ multiplex PCR. The sample shows approximately 340,000 clones, roughly 70% of them seen only once. The starting material was PBMCs, obtained after 36 months of ibrutinib treatment. These receptors all stem from a human donor with chronic lymphocytic leukemia.

The CDR3 is CASSLGSFTGELFF. In DNA, the CDR3 is TGCGCCAGCAGCTTGGGTAGTTTCACCGGGGAGCTGTTTTTT. V gene TRBV5-1 combines with J gene TRBJ2-2; D is uncertain. Between the trimmed V and J ends, which lost 0 bases and 4 bases, there was a span of 7 bases. This CDR3 is built from 14 residues. Per the germline V gene, CDR1 is SGHRS and CDR2 is YFSETQ.

This clone appeared a single time. This sequence joins TRBV5-1 and TRBJ2-3; D is possibly TRBD1 (5 bases). The CDR3 length is 14 residues. V was clipped by 2 bases and J by 3 bases, with 10 bases between them. CDR1 is SGHRS and CDR2 is YFSETQ in the germline V gene. The CDR3 protein is CASSLLTDTDTQYF. CDR3 sequence (DNA): TGCGCCAGCAGCTTATTGACAGATACAGATACGCAGTATTTT.

V gene TRBV6-1 combines with J gene TRBJ1-1; no reliable D call. This CDR3 is built from 13 residues. Germline V gives CDR1 MNHNS, CDR2 SASEGT. The V end lost 1 base, the J end lost 6 bases, and 9 bases lay between the germline ends. CDR3 bases: TGTGCCAGCAGTGAAGGAGGGTGGGCTGAAGCTTTCTTT. Translation: CASSEGGWAEAFF.

This clone was observed a handful of times. The chain uses TRBV7-9 and TRBJ2-3; D gene uncertain. Germline CDR1 SEHNR, CDR2 FQNEAQ (reference sequence). The ends were cut back, 5 bases at V and 4 bases at J, with 10 bases in the middle. The CDR3 runs 13 residues. CDR3 coding DNA: TGTGCCAGCAGCCCGAGAAGCGCAGATACGCAGTATTTT. It specifies CASSPRSADTQYF.

A single count supports this clone. The V call is TRBV18, the J call TRBJ1-1, with 7 nucleotides matching TRBD1. Per the germline V gene, CDR1 is KGHSH and CDR2 is LQKENI. CDR3 length: 13 amino acids. Trimming at V came to 3 bases and at J to 8 bases, leaving 6 bases not matched to a gene. As DNA, the CDR3 is TGTGCCAGCTCACCTGGGACAGAAGGAGAAGCTTTCTTT. Translating it yields CASSPGTEGEAFF.

This chain joins TRBV4-1 and TRBJ2-5; D not resolved. This CDR3 is built from 17 residues. V dropped 3 bases and J dropped 5 bases, with 22 bases sitting between them. The germline V gene has CDR1 MGHRA and CDR2 YSYEKL. Here the CDR3 reads CASSQPRIRAPSETQYF. The DNA of the CDR3 is TGCGCCAGCAGCCAGCCCAGGATCCGGGCCCCTTCGGAGACCCAGTACTTC.

This chain joins TRBV2 and TRBJ2-7; 8 nucleotides match TRBD2. In germline, CDR1 is SNHLY, CDR2 FYNNEI. The CDR3 covers 13 residues. The junction had 7 bases not matched to a gene; V was cut back by 7 bases and J by 5 bases. The chain's CDR3 is CASTRSGGHEQYF. CDR3 nucleotide sequence: TGTGCCAGCACCCGCAGCGGGGGCCACGAGCAGTACTTC. Full variable domain (outside the CDR3, taken from reference TRBV2 and TRBJ2-7): EPEVTQTPSHQVTQMGQEVILRCVPISNHLYFYWYRQILGQKVEFLVSFYNNEISEKSEIFDDQFSVERPDGSNFTLKIRSTKLEDSAMYFCASTRSGGHEQYFGPGTRLTVT.

This chain connects TRBV2 to TRBJ2-1, with a possible D match to TRBD2 (5 bases). The CDR3 consists of 11 residues. CDR1 and CDR2 (germline): SNHLY, FYNNEI. V was clipped by 8 bases and J by 7 bases, with 9 bases between them. This CDR3 reads CASLEGNEQFF. The CDR3 nucleotides are TGTGCCAGCCTCGAGGGTAATGAGCAGTTCTTC.

The V call is TRBV12-5, the J call TRBJ2-3; D unclear. The CDR3 totals 16 residues. Trimming took off 6 bases at V and 3 bases at J, with 19 bases between the two ends. Germline V gene data show CDR1 as LGHNT and CDR2 as FRNRAP. The CDR3 spells CASGSGTARLTDTQYF. DNA for the CDR3: TGTGCTAGTGGCAGTGGAACAGCACGTCTTACAGATACGCAGTATTTT.

CDR3 sequence: CSVRQGTSTDTQYF. CDR3 coding DNA: TGCAGCGTTCGACAGGGGACCAGCACAGATACGCAGTATTTT. The chain employs TRBV29-1 and TRBJ2-3, with 8 bases aligning to TRBD1. The V segment lost 5 bases and the J segment 0 bases; nucleotides outside the gene matches: 4. This CDR3 spans 14 amino acids. From germline, CDR1 is SQVTM and CDR2 ANQGSEA.

V is TRBV18 and J is TRBJ2-5; D gene ambiguous. The CDR3 spans 15 residues. The germline V gene has CDR1 KGHSH and CDR2 LQKENI. V was clipped by 2 bases and J by 5 bases, with 15 bases between them. The CDR3 spells CASSPFLAGRETQYF. The CDR3 DNA sequence: TGTGCCAGCTCACCATTTCTGGCCGGGCGGGAGACCCAGTACTTC. The entire variable domain, with the rest obtained from reference TRBV18 and TRBJ2-5, is as follows: NAGVMQNPRHLVRRRGQEARLRCSPMKGHSHVYWYRQLPEEGLKFMVYLQKENIIDESGMPKERFSAEFPKEGPSILRIQQVVRGDSAAYFCASSPFLAGRETQYFGPGTRLLVL.

This clone occurred a few times. This chain connects TRBV27 to TRBJ2-7; D not resolved. Trimming stripped 8 bases from V and 3 bases from J, with 5 bases between. The CDR3 covers 10 residues. Looked up from germline, CDR1 is MNHEY and CDR2 is SMNVEV (reference sequence). The CDR3 loop is CASGIYEQYF. In nucleotides, the CDR3 is TGTGCCAGCGGGATCTACGAGCAGTACTTC.

The J gene is TRBJ2-5, the V gene TRBV29-1, with D possibly TRBD1 on 5 matching bases. The CDR3 totals 12 residues. The germline CDR1 and CDR2 sequences are SQVTM and ANQGSEA. V lost 7 bases and J lost 2, with 11 bases in between. The DNA for the CDR3 is TGCAGCGGCGATGCAGGGCAAGAGACCCAGTACTTC. Protein sequence: CSGDAGQETQYF.

CDR3 loop: CASSVGQSSSYEQYF. Written as DNA, the CDR3 is TGTGCCAGCAGTGTGGGACAGTCCAGCTCCTACGAGCAGTACTTC. This chain links TRBV6-1 with TRBJ2-7; TRBD1 matches at 7 bases. The trim removed 4 bases at V and 0 bases at J, leaving 6 bases unmatched. The CDR3 covers 15 residues. Germline V gives CDR1 MNHNS, CDR2 SASEGT.

This clone has more than one count but fewer than ten. This sequence joins TRBV7-2 and TRBJ1-5, with D perhaps matching TRBD1 (5 bases). Germline V gene data show CDR1 as SGHTA and CDR2 as FQGNSA. V shed 6 bases and J shed 9 bases, with 15 bases lying between them. The CDR3 is 13 residues long. CDR3 loop: CASSPTGVGPQHF. The CDR3 coding sequence is TGTGCCAGCAGTCCCACGGGGGTAGGGCCCCAGCATTTT.

The rearrangement links TRBV7-8 to TRBJ1-1; D uncertain. V was shortened by 4 bases and J by 12 bases, with 21 bases between the two germline ends. The CDR3 consists of 14 residues. The V gene's germline CDR1 is SGHVS and CDR2 FQNEAQ. CDR3 DNA: TGTGCCAGCAGCTCTTATGTGGAGGCAGCGGTACCTTTCTTT. It specifies CASSSYVEAAVPFF.

The chain is built from TRBV11-2 and TRBJ2-7; the match to TRBD1 covers 8 bases. The CDR3 sequence is 13 residues long. Germline values: CDR1 SGHAT, CDR2 FQNNGV. V shed 1 base, J shed 4 bases, and the junction held 0 bases outside the gene matches. In DNA form, the CDR3 reads TGTGCCAGCAGCTTAGGGACAGGGTACGAGCAGTACTTC. Translating it yields CASSLGTGYEQYF.

This clone was counted a single time. The chain carries TRBV19 and TRBJ1-1; 7 positions agree with TRBD1. The length of the CDR3 is 15 residues. V trimming: 6 bases; J trimming: 6 bases; junction bases outside the gene matches: 13. Looked up from germline, CDR1 is LNHDA and CDR2 is SQIVND (reference sequence). In nucleotides, the CDR3 is TGTGCCAGTAGCCACCAGACAGGGCGTACACCTGAAGCTTTCTTT. It translates to CASSHQTGRTPEAFF. The full variable domain, completed using reference TRBV19 and TRBJ1-1, is DGGITQSPKYLFRKEGQNVTLSCEQNLNHDAMYWYRQDPGQGLRLIYYSQIVNDFQKGDIAEGYSVSREKKESFPLTVTSAQKNPTAFYLCASSHQTGRTPEAFFGQGTRLTVV.

The J gene is TRBJ1-1, the V gene TRBV29-1; D is unclear. The germline gives CDR1 SQVTM, CDR2 ANQGSEA. CDR3 size: 13 residues. The CDR3 DNA follows: TGCAGTTACCGGGCAGGCATGAACACTGAAGCTTTCTTT. Encoded protein: CSYRAGMNTEAFF.

The chain employs TRBV5-1 and TRBJ2-1, with unresolved D. This CDR3 spans 12 amino acids. V lost 4 bases and J 9 bases, leaving 11 bases between the germline ends. CDR1 and CDR2 from the germline V gene are SGHRS and YFSETQ. The CDR3 DNA reads as TGCGCCAGCAGCCCCCCACTTGGTGAGCAGTTCTTC. Protein sequence: CASSPPLGEQFF.

This chain connects TRBV7-3 to TRBJ2-5; D is undetermined. CDR1 SGHTA and CDR2 FQGTGA come from the germline V gene. The CDR3 length is 15 residues. Trimming cost V 1 base and J 5 bases, with 14 bases left between them. CDR3 protein: CASSLRHGLGETQYF. The CDR3 DNA reads TGTGCCAGCAGCTTAAGGCACGGGCTGGGGGAGACCCAGTACTTC.

CDR3 loop: CSGTSRADTQYF. The CDR3 bases are TGCAGCGGTACCTCAAGGGCAGATACGCAGTATTTT. The V and J genes are TRBV29-1 and TRBJ2-3, with D uncertain. Germline loops: CDR1 SQVTM, CDR2 ANQGSEA. The CDR3 has 12 amino acids. Trimming removed 7 bases from V and 4 bases from J, with 12 bases in between.

The chain has TRBV4-1 and TRBJ1-5; no definite D call. From germline, CDR1 is MGHRA and CDR2 YSYEKL. V lost 1 base and J lost 0, with 4 bases in between. CDR3 length equals 14 residues. DNA for the CDR3: TGCGCCAGCAGCCAAGTGTTTAGCAATCAGCCCCAGCATTTT. Protein sequence: CASSQVFSNQPQHF.

This rearrangement joins TRBV7-2 to TRBJ2-1; 13 bases agree with TRBD2. The CDR3 has 16 residues. Germline V CDR1 and CDR2: SGHTA, FQGNSA. The J segment lost 4 bases and the V segment lost 6 bases, leaving 6 bases of the junction unmatched. The CDR3 region has the DNA TGTGCCAGCAGTTCCGGGACTAGCGGGATTTACAATGAGCAGTTCTTC. This encodes CASSSGTSGIYNEQFF. Full variable domain (remainder filled in from reference TRBV7-2 and TRBJ2-1): GAGVSQSPSNKVTEKGKDVELRCDPISGHTALYWYRQSLGQGLEFLIYFQGNSAPDKSGLPSDRFSAERTGGSVSTLTIQRTQQEDSAVYLCASSSGTSGIYNEQFFGPGTRLTVL.

Turning to this clone: This CDR3 is also generated by other DNA sequences in the sample. The gene calls are TRBV6-5 and TRBJ1-2; 8 nucleotides align to TRBD1. Germline V gives CDR1 MNHEY, CDR2 SVGAGI. CDR3 length equals 13 residues. After removal of 5 bases from V and 4 bases from J, the junction contained 3 bases not matched to a gene. The CDR3 DNA sequence: TGTGCCAGCAGTCCGACAGGGGCCTATGGCTACACCTTC. It specifies CASSPTGAYGYTF.